The TCR beta chain under discussion was sequenced for a study of T cells in Graves' hyperthyroidism and ophthalmopathy. Study-level information: Staff took peripheral blood when the initial diagnosis was made, before any treatment began.

Trimming removed 5 bases at V and 2 bases at J, with 6 bases between. Germline-derived CDR1 and CDR2 are SGHVS and FQNEAQ. This CDR3 is 12 amino acids long. This clonotype has at least ten counts. Its antigen remains unidentified. The study's findings and limits: Model-based prediction identified ophthalmopathy a median approximately 6 months prior to its onset.

Diagnoses used clinical symptoms, serum thyroxine and TRAb, thyroid ultrasound and orbital computed tomography. The TCR beta CDR3 regions underwent amplification using RNA transcripts as the source. A set of HTBI primers served as the primers for a first-round RT-PCR of the TCR CDR3. TCRdb independently ran MiXCR on the multiplex PCR reads; one entry per CDR3 protein. The sample gives 350,000 or so distinct CDR3 sequences, around a sixth of which show up once; roughly 15% is in the top ten. The receptor was derived from a woman aged 40 to 55 with Graves' ophthalmopathy. The chain joins TRBV7-8 to TRBJ2-5; no clear D gene. Material: blood. CDR3 in amino acids: CASSVGQETQYF. CDR3 DNA: TGTGCCAGCAGCGTGGGACAAGAGACCCAGTACTTC.